The rows below give T cell receptor beta chains drawn from one sample of a study of CD8 T cells in ankylosing spondylitis. Using its own MiXCR run on the 5' RACE reads, TCRdb lists one record per CDR3 protein. The profile shows some 250,000 distinct CDR3 sequences, more than 20% of them singletons. Sequencing was performed on blood, either unsorted or a sorted T cell fraction (not recorded which). Receptors originate from a male donor with ankylosing spondylitis or in good health (not recorded which). The CDR3 runs from the conserved cysteine through the conserved F or W. The D gene is left open where the match is weak. Size values are once, few and many counts, or a class for expanded clones, and some rows have none.

j_call d_call clone_size v_call cdr3_nt cdr3_aa
TRBJ2-5 NA few TRBV20-1 TGCAGTGCTAGAGGCTCAGGGGTGGTCGAGACCCAGTACTTC CSARGSGVVETQYF
TRBJ2-4 TRBD1 NA TRBV12-3/TRBV12-4 TGTGCCAGCAGTTTAAGGGGACAGCGCAACATTCAGTACTTC CASSLRGQRNIQYF
TRBJ1-5 NA many TRBV20-1 TGCAGTGCTAGTGGGGGGTCTAACAATCAGCCCCAGCATTTT CSASGGSNNQPQHF
TRBJ2-5 NA many TRBV20-1 TGCAGTGCTGGGCTTGGCGCGTCTGAAGAGACCCAGTACTTC CSAGLGASEETQYF
TRBJ2-1 TRBD2 few TRBV2 TGTGCCAGCAGGGGGACTAGCGGGGTCCTGCGGCAGTTCTTC CASRGTSGVLRQFF
TRBJ1-2 NA NA TRBV28 TGTGCCAGCAGCCCCGTGGGGGTCCACAGTGGCTACACCTTC CASSPVGVHSGYTF
TRBJ1-2 TRBD1 NA TRBV20-1 TGCAGTGCGGCGACAGGGCCTAACTATGGCTACACCTTC CSAATGPNYGYTF
TRBJ2-1 NA NA TRBV2 TGTGCCAGCAGTAGCACGGGACATGAGCAGTTCTTC CASSSTGHEQFF
TRBJ2-1 TRBD1 many TRBV20-1 TGCAGTGCTACTCCGACGGGACAGGGGTCCTACAATGAGCAGTTCTTC CSATPTGQGSYNEQFF
TRBJ1-6 TRBD1 NA TRBV12-3/TRBV12-4 TGTGCCAGCAGTTCCGGGACAGGGTATAATTCACCCCTCCACTTT CASSSGTGYNSPLHF
TRBJ1-1 NA many TRBV20-1 TGCAGTGCCCTCGCCTCCGGGACGCCTGAAGCTTTCTTT CSALASGTPEAFF
TRBJ2-3 NA NA TRBV7-2 TGTGCCAGCAGCTTAGGACCAGCAGCGCAGTATTTT CASSLGPAAQYF
TRBJ2-1 TRBD1 NA TRBV20-1 TGCAGTGTACAACCGGGACAGGCATACAATGAGCAGTTCTTC CSVQPGQAYNEQFF
TRBJ2-7 NA few TRBV6-5 TGTGCCAGCAGTTACAGTCCGCAGGGATCCTACGAGCAGTACTTC CASSYSPQGSYEQYF
TRBJ2-5 NA many TRBV18 TGTGCCAGCCATGGGACCCTACAGAAGACCCAGTACTTC CASHGTLQKTQYF
TRBJ2-3 NA few TRBV29-1 TGCAGCGTTGTGGGGCTTGGGGGGGCCGGAGATACGCAGTATTTT CSVVGLGGAGDTQYF
TRBJ2-5 NA NA TRBV25-1 TGTGCCAGCAGAAGGACAGTACAAGAGACCCAGTACTTC CASRRTVQETQYF
TRBJ2-3 NA many TRBV20-1 TGCAGTGCTAGGCCAAGTTACAGTGCAGATACGCAGTATTTT CSARPSYSADTQYF
TRBJ1-4 TRBD1 many TRBV29-1 TGCAGCGTCGGTCACAGGGGTGCTAATGAAAAACTGTTTTTT CSVGHRGANEKLFF
TRBJ2-7 TRBD2 many TRBV20-1 TGCAGTGCGGGGAGCGGGGGCCTCTCCTACGAGCAGTACTTC CSAGSGGLSYEQYF
TRBJ2-5 NA few TRBV5-5 TGTGCCAGCAGCTTGGAGGGGGAAGAGACCCAGTACTTC CASSLEGEETQYF
TRBJ2-1 NA NA TRBV10-3 TGTGCCATCAGGGGAGCCGGGGAACCCTACAATGAGCAGTTCTTC CAIRGAGEPYNEQFF
TRBJ2-5 NA few TRBV12-3/TRBV12-4 TGTGCCAGCAGGAAGAGAAGGGGTGGCCAAGAGACCCAGTACTTC CASRKRRGGQETQYF
TRBJ2-2 NA NA TRBV2 TGTGCCAGCGAGGGTTTGGGTGTCACCGGGGAGCTGTTTTTT CASEGLGVTGELFF
TRBJ2-1 NA NA TRBV5-1 TGCGCCACCCGCGCCAGCCAAAACAATGAGCAGTTCTTC CATRASQNNEQFF
TRBJ2-1 NA many TRBV11-2 TGTGCCAGCAGCTTAGACCTCCGGGACGGGTGGGTCTTC CASSLDLRDGWVF
TRBJ1-4 NA NA TRBV3-1 TGTGCCAGCAGCCAAGGGCGACAGGTTGATGAAAAACTGTTTTTT CASSQGRQVDEKLFF
TRBJ2-7 NA NA TRBV11-2 TGTGCCAGCAGCTTAGACAGCTCCCTTGACGAGCAGTACTTC CASSLDSSLDEQYF
TRBJ2-3 NA NA TRBV12-3/TRBV12-4 TGTGCCAGCAGTTCCCCCCCAGCGAGCCGCACAGATACGCAGTATTTT CASSSPPASRTDTQYF
TRBJ2-3 NA NA TRBV10-3 TGTGCCATCAGTGAGTTGCGGGGCGCATCAGATACGCAGTATTTT CAISELRGASDTQYF
TRBJ2-1 NA NA TRBV18 TGTGCCAGCGCCGGGACAAAGCGCTACAATGAGCAGTTCTTC CASAGTKRYNEQFF
TRBJ2-5 NA many TRBV7-2 TGTGCCAGCAGCTTAAGGCAGCGGGAGACCCAGTACTTC CASSLRQRETQYF
TRBJ2-7 TRBD1 NA TRBV10-3 TGTGCCATCAGACCGGACAGGGGGCCCTACGAGCAGTACTTC CAIRPDRGPYEQYF